What follows is one TCR beta chain and its context. The data were taken from a study of blood T cells in healthy people across ages. The second PCR ran about 7 to 12 cycles with a sample-barcoded 5' primer and J-beta primers. TCRdb used MiXCR to reprocess the 5' RACE reads, holding one entry per CDR3 protein. The sample includes roughly 680,000 distinct CDR3 sequences, around half of them seen just once. Trimming stripped 0 bases from V and 4 bases from J, with 16 bases between. Germline assignment: CDR1 SGDLS and CDR2 YYNGEE. This CDR3 contains 16 residues. The source is a woman aged 55-70 years in good health. The J gene is TRBJ2-5, the V gene TRBV9; the D call may be TRBD1 or TRBD2 (5 bases each). The sample comprised blood. The CDR3 DNA reads TGTGCCAGCAGCGTAGAAGATACGGGAAGGGGAGAGACCCAGTACTTC. Translation: CASSVEDTGRGETQYF.